This T cell receptor (beta chain) was documented in a study of T-cell memory formation after mild COVID-19. Whole-study context: Largely, the TCR clusters proved donor specific.

General study findings and limits: Pre-infection memory carried some responding clones, suggesting that cross-reactive memory joined.

This CDR3 region has 16 residues. V was pared by 0 bases and J by 3 bases, with 15 bases between. Germline V gene sequence: CDR1 SGHRS, CDR2 YFSETQ. MiXCR was run by TCRdb on the 5' RACE reads, yielding one entry per CDR3 protein. The top ten clones hold 22% of a sample with approximately 300,000 distinct CDR3 sequences, 15% to 20% of them seen once. On this clonotype: The target antigen is unknown.

This rearrangement joins TRBV5-1 to TRBJ2-5, with D possibly TRBD1 on 6 matching bases. Sequences were obtained from PBMCs or a T cell subset sorted from them (not recorded which). The receptor was isolated from a man aged 18 to 29 who had mild COVID-19 (a few samples of this study predate the infection). Cell type and time point are not known. The DNA of the CDR3 is TGCGCCAGCAGCTTGGGGGATAAGGGACAAAAAGAGACCCAGTACTTC. Its protein is CASSLGDKGQKETQYF.